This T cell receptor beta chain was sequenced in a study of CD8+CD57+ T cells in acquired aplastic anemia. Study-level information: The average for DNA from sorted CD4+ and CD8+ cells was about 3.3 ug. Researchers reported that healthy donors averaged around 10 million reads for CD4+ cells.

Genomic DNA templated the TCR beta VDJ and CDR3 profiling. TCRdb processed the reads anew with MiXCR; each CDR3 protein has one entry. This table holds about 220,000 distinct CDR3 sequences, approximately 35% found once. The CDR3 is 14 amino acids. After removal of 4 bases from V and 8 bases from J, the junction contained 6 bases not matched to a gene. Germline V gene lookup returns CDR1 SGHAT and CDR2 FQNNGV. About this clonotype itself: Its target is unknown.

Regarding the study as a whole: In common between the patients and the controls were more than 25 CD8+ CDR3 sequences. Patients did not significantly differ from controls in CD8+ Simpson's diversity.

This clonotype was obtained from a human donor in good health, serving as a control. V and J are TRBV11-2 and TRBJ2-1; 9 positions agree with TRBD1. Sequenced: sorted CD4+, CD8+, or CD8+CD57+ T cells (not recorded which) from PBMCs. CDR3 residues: CASSSTGQGYEQFF. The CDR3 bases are TGTGCCAGCAGCTCGACGGGACAGGGCTATGAGCAGTTCTTC.